The 17 T cell receptor beta chains presented below share a single source sample, sequenced in a study of T cells in Graves' hyperthyroidism and ophthalmopathy. RNA transcripts yielded amplified TCR beta CDR3 regions. The HTBI set primed first-round TCR CDR3 RT-PCR. From the multiplex PCR reads, TCRdb called clonotypes with MiXCR, one entry per CDR3 protein. The sample yields about 600,000 distinct CDR3 sequences, 12% to 15% seen once. Material: blood. The receptors stem from a young woman with Graves' ophthalmopathy.

This clonotype appeared a few times. This chain links TRBV19 with TRBJ2-1; D is possibly TRBD2 (5 bases). This CDR3 is 15 amino acids long. The germline gives CDR1 LNHDA, CDR2 SQIVND (reference sequence). The V gene lost 3 bases and the J gene lost 4 bases, with 13 bases spanning the gap. The CDR3 is CASSMTGSGYNEQFF. CDR3 in DNA: TGTGCCAGTAGTATGACGGGAAGTGGTTACAATGAGCAGTTCTTC.

This chain connects TRBV19 to TRBJ1-3; weak D call: TRBD1 (6 bases). The CDR3 consists of 16 residues. With 3 bases removed from V and 4 bases from J, the gap between germline ends came to 16 bases. CDR1 and CDR2 from the germline V gene are LNHDA and SQIVND (reference sequence). The CDR3 DNA is TGTGCCAGTAGTATTGGGCAGGGGAGTATCGGAAACACCATATATTTT. Protein: CASSIGQGSIGNTIYF.

This clonotype was seen ten or more times. The chain employs TRBV30 and TRBJ2-3; 12 bases agree with TRBD2. The germline V gene has CDR1 GTSNPN and CDR2 SVGIG (reference sequence). J was trimmed by 4 bases and V by 2 bases; bases with no gene match: 10. This CDR3 has 17 residues. The CDR3 is CAWSPIGLAGFADTQYF. For the CDR3, the DNA is TGTGCCTGGAGTCCAATCGGACTAGCGGGATTTGCAGATACGCAGTATTTT.

At least ten counts were recorded for this clonotype. The J gene is TRBJ1-1, the V gene TRBV28, with a weak D call TRBD1 (5 bases). V lost 2 bases to trimming and J lost 7 bases, with 11 bases between them. CDR1 and CDR2 (germline): MDHEN, SYDVKM. The CDR3 contains 13 residues. CDR3 sequence: CASSLRDANEAFF. The CDR3 DNA is TGTGCCAGCAGTTTACGGGACGCAAATGAAGCTTTCTTT.

This clonotype was picked up many times. The J gene is TRBJ1-1, the V gene TRBV15; TRBD1 agrees at 9 bases. Germline V gives CDR1 LNHNV, CDR2 YYDKDF (reference sequence). V was pared by 3 bases and J by 1 base, with 0 bases of the junction left unmatched. The CDR3 spans 14 residues. The CDR3 sequence: CATSRDRGNTEAFF. The DNA of the CDR3 is TGTGCCACCAGCAGGGACAGGGGGAACACTGAAGCTTTCTTT.

The V and J genes are TRBV27 and TRBJ2-7; the match to TRBD1 covers 7 bases. V shed 5 bases and J 0 bases; nucleotides not matched to a gene: 10. CDR1 is MNHEY and CDR2 is SMNVEV in the germline V gene (reference sequence). The CDR3 consists of 16 residues. The CDR3 loop is CASSGVDRDSSYEQYF. The CDR3 DNA reads as TGTGCCAGCAGTGGAGTCGACAGGGACAGCTCCTACGAGCAGTACTTC.

This clonotype was found a few times. The chain carries TRBV24-1 and TRBJ1-2; 7 bases map to TRBD1. The CDR3 is made up of 13 amino acids. With V trimmed by 4 bases and J by 8 bases, 6 bases remained unmatched. Germline CDR1 is KGHDR and CDR2 is SFDVKD. The chain's CDR3 is CATSEGQAGGYTF. The DNA of the CDR3 is TGTGCCACCAGTGAAGGACAGGCAGGGGGCTACACCTTC.

This clonotype was counted ten times or more. V and J are TRBV6-1 and TRBJ2-1; no clear D. The CDR3 spans 15 residues. Germline V CDR1 and CDR2: MNHNS, SASEGT. The V end was cut by 0 bases, the J end by 4 bases, with 10 bases between. The CDR3 region is CASSEAHPLYNEQFF. The CDR3 nucleotides are TGTGCCAGCAGTGAAGCGCACCCACTTTACAATGAGCAGTTCTTC.

The chain has TRBV15 and TRBJ1-2; the D gene is possibly TRBD1 (6 bases). The ends were cut back, 1 base at V and 8 bases at J, with 14 bases in the middle. The CDR3 is 14 residues long. From germline, CDR1 is LNHNV and CDR2 YYDKDF (reference sequence). As DNA, the CDR3 is TGTGCCACCAGCAGAGCCGGGATGGGACAAGGCTACACCTTC. Translating gives CATSRAGMGQGYTF.

In its sample, this clonotype was seen many times. The chain joins TRBV18 to TRBJ2-1, with 7 bases fitting TRBD2. CDR1 and CDR2 from the germline V gene are KGHSH and LQKENI. This CDR3 is built from 15 residues. V was clipped by 3 bases and J by 3 bases; unmatched bases: 5. CDR3 protein: CASSPRAGVYNEQFF. The CDR3 bases are TGTGCCAGCTCACCCCGGGCGGGGGTCTACAATGAGCAGTTCTTC. Drawing the rest from reference TRBV18 and TRBJ2-1, the complete variable domain is NAGVMQNPRHLVRRRGQEARLRCSPMKGHSHVYWYRQLPEEGLKFMVYLQKENIIDESGMPKERFSAEFPKEGPSILRIQQVVRGDSAAYFCASSPRAGVYNEQFFGPGTRLTVL.

The chain recombines TRBV7-6 with TRBJ1-5; 9 bases fit TRBD1. Per the germline V gene, CDR1 is SGHVS and CDR2 is FNYEAQ. V lost 6 bases to trimming and J lost 4 bases; unmatched junction nucleotides: 22. The CDR3 totals 20 residues. CDR3 sequence: CASSAESRPAGTGSNQPQHF. The CDR3, as DNA: TGTGCCAGCAGTGCTGAGTCTAGACCTGCCGGGACAGGGTCTAATCAGCCCCAGCATTTT.

This clonotype occurred many times. CDR3 amino acids: CSAPGDWDDNEQFF. The CDR3 bases are TGCAGCGCTCCGGGGGACTGGGACGACAATGAGCAGTTCTTC. This chain connects TRBV20-1 to TRBJ2-1; possible D gene TRBD2, 6 bases. The CDR3 is 14 residues long. Germline values: CDR1 DFQATT, CDR2 SNEGSKA (reference sequence).

The chain carries TRBV7-6 and TRBJ2-5, with D possibly matching TRBD2 (5 bases). The CDR3 length is 17 residues. The ends were cut back, 5 bases at V and 5 bases at J, with 24 bases in the middle. The V gene's germline CDR1 is SGHVS and CDR2 FNYEAQ. CDR3 in DNA: TGTGCCAGCAGCGCGACCCGGGGTACTGGATCCTTGGAGACCCAGTACTTC. Translated: CASSATRGTGSLETQYF.

The chain links TRBV20-1 to TRBJ2-1, with a weak D call TRBD2 (5 bases). The CDR3 consists of 14 residues. The germline V and J ends were trimmed by 6 bases and 2 bases, with 14 bases remaining between them. CDR1 and CDR2 from the germline V gene are DFQATT and SNEGSKA (reference sequence). This chain's CDR3 is CSATLGSAYNEQFF. The CDR3 DNA reads as TGCAGTGCCACCTTGGGGAGCGCCTACAATGAGCAGTTCTTC.

This clonotype was recorded at least ten times. This sequence joins TRBV7-9 and TRBJ2-7; D not resolved. Trimming pared 5 bases from V and 2 bases from J, leaving 13 bases between. Germline V gene sequence: CDR1 SEHNR, CDR2 FQNEAQ (reference sequence). CDR3 size: 14 residues. The chain's CDR3 is CASSRPLNTYEQYF. CDR3 sequence (DNA): TGTGCCAGCAGCCGGCCACTAAACACCTACGAGCAGTACTTC.

The CDR3 DNA follows: TGTGCCAGCAGCCAAGCGGCAGAAGCTTTCTTT. This translates into CASSQAAEAFF. This rearrangement joins TRBV3-1 to TRBJ1-1; D remains ambiguous. The V gene lost 1 base and the J gene lost 8 bases, with 5 bases spanning the gap. Germline V gene sequence: CDR1 LGHDT, CDR2 YNNKEL (reference sequence). This CDR3 spans 11 amino acids.

This clonotype appeared a few times. J is TRBJ2-7 and V is TRBV5-4, with D hard to call. This CDR3 contains 13 residues. Looked up from germline, CDR1 is SGHNT and CDR2 is YYREEE (reference sequence). Trimming took off 3 bases at V and 0 bases at J, with 7 bases between the two ends. The CDR3 nucleotides are TGTGCCAGCAGCTGGGGATTCTCCTACGAGCAGTACTTC. It yields the protein CASSWGFSYEQYF.